The TCR beta chain described here comes from a study of blood T cell repertoires in COVID-19. Overall study: Researchers got acute and convalescent COVID-19 samples from the United States, Italy and Spain.

This CDR3 is 14 amino acids long. V shed 2 bases, J shed 6 bases, and the junction held 6 bases outside the gene matches. Germline lookup yields CDR1 SGHRS and CDR2 YFSETQ. How the authors handled the data: Estimated nucleated cell counts came from reference gene primer amplification. Sequenced by immunoSEQ multiplex PCR; TCRdb stores in-frame clones only, minus some. That table is the source of V, J and clone size, and D and trimming were worked out from the DNA. Altogether about 36,000 clones are present, around nine tenths being singletons, with the ten largest covering approximately 20%. The rearrangement links TRBV5-1 to TRBJ2-3; TRBD2 matches 7 bases. Sequenced material: peripheral blood. This TCR was sampled from a man in his sixties or seventies with acute or convalescent COVID-19. The CDR3 region has the DNA TGCGCCAGCAGCTTCGCGGGAGTCAGGGATACGCAGTATTTT. This sequence encodes CASSFAGVRDTQYF.